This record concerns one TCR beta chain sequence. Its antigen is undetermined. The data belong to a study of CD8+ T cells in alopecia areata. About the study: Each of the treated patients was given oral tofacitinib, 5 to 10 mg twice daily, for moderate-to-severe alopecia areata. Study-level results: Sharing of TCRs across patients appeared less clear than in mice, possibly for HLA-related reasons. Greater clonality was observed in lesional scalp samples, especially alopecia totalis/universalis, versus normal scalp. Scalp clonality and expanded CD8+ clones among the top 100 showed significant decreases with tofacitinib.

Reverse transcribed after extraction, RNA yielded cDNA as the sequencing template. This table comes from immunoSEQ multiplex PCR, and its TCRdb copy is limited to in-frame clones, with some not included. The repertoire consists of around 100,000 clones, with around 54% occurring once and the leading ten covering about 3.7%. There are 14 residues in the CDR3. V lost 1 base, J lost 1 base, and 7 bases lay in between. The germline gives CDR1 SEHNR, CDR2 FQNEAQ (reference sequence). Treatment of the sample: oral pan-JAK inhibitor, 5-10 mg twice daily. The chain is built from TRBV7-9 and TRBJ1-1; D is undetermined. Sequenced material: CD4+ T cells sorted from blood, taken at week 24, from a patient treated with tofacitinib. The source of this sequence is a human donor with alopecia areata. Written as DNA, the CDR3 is TGTGCCAGCAGCTTAGGCGAGGCGAACACTGAAGCTTTCTTT. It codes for CASSLGEANTEAFF.